A selection of T cell receptor beta chains follows, all from one sample in a study of blood T cell repertoires in COVID-19. Profiled with immunoSEQ multiplex PCR; TCRdb holds only in-frame clones, not every one. This repertoire shows around 70,000 clones, less than 80% found once; its top ten account for 26%. The material sequenced was peripheral blood. All receptors come from a man aged 55 to 70 with active or convalescent COVID-19. Each CDR3 is given with its conserved first and last residue. Each record gives: CDR3 protein, CDR3 DNA, clone size, D gene, J gene, V gene. D genes are given only for firm matches. The listing skips clone size in some rows; elsewhere it reads once, few, many or a size class.

cdr3_aa: CASAGSTINTIYF
cdr3_nt: TGTGCCAGCGCGGGCAGCACCATAAACACCATATATTTT
clone_size: many
d_call: -
j_call: TRBJ1-3
v_call: TRBV2

cdr3_aa: CASSLVAGLRTEAFF
cdr3_nt: TGTGCCAGCAGCTTGGTGGCAGGGCTGAGGACTGAAGCTTTCTTT
clone_size: -
d_call: -
j_call: TRBJ1-1
v_call: TRBV5-5

cdr3_aa: CASSQDPPGLAETQYF
cdr3_nt: TGTGCCAGCAGCCAAGACCCTCCGGGACTAGCGGAGACCCAGTACTTC
clone_size: -
d_call: TRBD2
j_call: TRBJ2-5
v_call: TRBV3-1/TRBV3-2

cdr3_aa: CASSYIRARDLYSNQPQHF
cdr3_nt: TGTGCCAGCAGTTACATTAGGGCGCGGGACCTTTATAGCAATCAGCCCCAGCATTTT
clone_size: few
d_call: -
j_call: TRBJ1-5
v_call: TRBV6-2/TRBV6-3

cdr3_aa: CAWSFSWSGAEQYF
cdr3_nt: TGTGCCTGGAGCTTCTCGTGGTCTGGGGCCGAGCAGTACTTC
clone_size: -
d_call: -
j_call: TRBJ2-7
v_call: TRBV30

cdr3_aa: CASSDEATGELFF
cdr3_nt: TGTGCCAGCAGTGATGAGGCAACCGGGGAGCTGTTTTTT
clone_size: -
d_call: -
j_call: TRBJ2-2
v_call: TRBV2

cdr3_aa: CAWTSGETQYF
cdr3_nt: TGTGCCTGGACTAGCGGAGAGACCCAGTACTTC
clone_size: -
d_call: TRBD2
j_call: TRBJ2-5
v_call: TRBV30

cdr3_aa: CASSEGWREYGYTF
cdr3_nt: TGTGCCAGCAGTGAAGGTTGGAGGGAATATGGCTACACCTTC
clone_size: -
d_call: -
j_call: TRBJ1-2
v_call: TRBV6-1

cdr3_aa: CAIKPGQGNSPLHF
cdr3_nt: TGTGCCATTAAACCGGGACAGGGGAATTCACCCCTCCACTTT
clone_size: -
d_call: TRBD1
j_call: TRBJ1-6
v_call: TRBV10-3

cdr3_aa: CASSGRGNTGELFF
cdr3_nt: TGTGCCAGCAGCGGGAGAGGGAACACCGGGGAGCTGTTTTTT
clone_size: once
d_call: -
j_call: TRBJ2-2
v_call: TRBV9

cdr3_aa: CASSAGTETSPLHF
cdr3_nt: TGCGCCAGCAGCGCCGGGACAGAGACTTCACCCCTCCACTTT
clone_size: -
d_call: TRBD1
j_call: TRBJ1-6
v_call: TRBV5-1

cdr3_aa: CASSLLGTGDRQETQYF
cdr3_nt: TGTGCCAGCAGTCTCCTCGGGACAGGCGATCGTCAAGAGACCCAGTACTTC
clone_size: -
d_call: TRBD1
j_call: TRBJ2-5
v_call: TRBV28

cdr3_aa: CASSTLTGGDEQYF
cdr3_nt: TGTGCCAGCAGCACCCTAACAGGGGGCGACGAGCAGTACTTC
clone_size: few
d_call: TRBD1
j_call: TRBJ2-7
v_call: TRBV7-3

cdr3_aa: CASSLDGTGFQPQHF
cdr3_nt: TGCGCCAGCAGCTTGGACGGGACAGGGTTTCAGCCCCAGCATTTT
clone_size: -
d_call: TRBD1
j_call: TRBJ1-5
v_call: TRBV5-1

cdr3_aa: CASSFSDSPLHF
cdr3_nt: TGTGCCAGCAGTTTTTCGGATTCACCCCTCCACTTT
clone_size: -
d_call: -
j_call: TRBJ1-6
v_call: TRBV12-3/TRBV12-4

cdr3_aa: CASSGGANGSPLHF
cdr3_nt: TGTGCCAGCTCAGGCGGGGCAAATGGTTCACCCCTCCACTTT
clone_size: -
d_call: -
j_call: TRBJ1-6
v_call: TRBV18

cdr3_aa: CASTSGTWADEQYF
cdr3_nt: TGCGCCAGCACCTCCGGGACATGGGCTGACGAGCAGTACTTC
clone_size: -
d_call: -
j_call: TRBJ2-7
v_call: TRBV5-1

cdr3_aa: CASSPDRNYGYTF
cdr3_nt: TGTGCCAGCAGCCCTGACAGGAACTATGGCTACACCTTC
clone_size: -
d_call: -
j_call: TRBJ1-2
v_call: TRBV28

cdr3_aa: CASSSTGTLVRNTIYF
cdr3_nt: TGTGCCAGCAGCTCTACAGGGACCCTGGTGAGGAACACCATATATTTT
clone_size: -
d_call: -
j_call: TRBJ1-3
v_call: TRBV11-2

cdr3_aa: CASSVEQGGVYEQYF
cdr3_nt: TGTGCCAGCAGCGTGGAACAGGGTGGAGTCTACGAGCAGTACTTC
clone_size: -
d_call: -
j_call: TRBJ2-7
v_call: TRBV9

cdr3_aa: CASSLIFGTTTGELFF
cdr3_nt: TGTGCCAGCAGTTTAATCTTCGGGACTACCACCGGGGAGCTGTTTTTT
clone_size: -
d_call: TRBD2
j_call: TRBJ2-2
v_call: TRBV27

cdr3_aa: CASGSGPANTQYF
cdr3_nt: TGTGCCAGTGGGTCAGGGCCCGCGAATACGCAGTATTTT
clone_size: -
d_call: -
j_call: TRBJ2-3
v_call: TRBV4-2

cdr3_aa: CASSQGQGTEKLFF
cdr3_nt: TGCGCCAGCAGCCAAGGACAGGGGACTGAAAAACTGTTTTTT
clone_size: few
d_call: TRBD1
j_call: TRBJ1-4
v_call: TRBV5-1

cdr3_aa: CASSLVTGLGTEAFF
cdr3_nt: TGTGCCAGCAGCTTAGTAACGGGACTCGGCACTGAAGCTTTCTTT
clone_size: -
d_call: -
j_call: TRBJ1-1
v_call: TRBV7-2

cdr3_aa: CASAGFQPQHF
cdr3_nt: TGTGCCAGCGCAGGGTTTCAGCCCCAGCATTTT
clone_size: -
d_call: -
j_call: TRBJ1-5
v_call: TRBV6-5

cdr3_aa: CASSSAGGDGYTF
cdr3_nt: TGTGCCAGCAGTTCTGCTGGGGGGGATGGCTACACCTTC
clone_size: -
d_call: -
j_call: TRBJ1-2
v_call: TRBV28

cdr3_aa: CASSSEWTGEETQYF
cdr3_nt: TGCGCCAGCAGCTCGGAATGGACAGGGGAAGAGACCCAGTACTTC
clone_size: -
d_call: TRBD1
j_call: TRBJ2-5
v_call: TRBV10-1

cdr3_aa: CSVESRGMETEAFF
cdr3_nt: TGCAGCGTTGAATCACGGGGGATGGAGACTGAAGCTTTCTTT
clone_size: -
d_call: -
j_call: TRBJ1-1
v_call: TRBV29-1

cdr3_aa: CSASRTSGISSTDTQYF
cdr3_nt: TGCAGTGCTAGTAGGACTAGCGGAATATCTAGCACAGATACGCAGTATTTT
clone_size: -
d_call: TRBD2
j_call: TRBJ2-3
v_call: TRBV20-1

cdr3_aa: CATLDRRDRGNGYTF
cdr3_nt: TGTGCCACCCTCGACCGCCGGGACAGGGGAAATGGCTACACCTTC
clone_size: once
d_call: TRBD1
j_call: TRBJ1-2
v_call: TRBV19

cdr3_aa: CASSYTRGRYEQYF
cdr3_nt: TGTGCCAGCAGTTACACGAGGGGGAGATACGAGCAGTACTTC
clone_size: few
d_call: -
j_call: TRBJ2-7
v_call: TRBV6-5

cdr3_aa: CASSFSGTNQETQYF
cdr3_nt: TGTGCCAGCAGCTTTTCCGGGACAAACCAAGAGACCCAGTACTTC
clone_size: once
d_call: -
j_call: TRBJ2-5
v_call: TRBV5-4

cdr3_aa: CATSAPGTVNEKLFF
cdr3_nt: TGTGCCACCAGCGCCCCCGGGACAGTTAATGAAAAACTGTTTTTT
clone_size: -
d_call: TRBD1
j_call: TRBJ1-4
v_call: TRBV15

cdr3_aa: CASSQAPTGGETQYF
cdr3_nt: TGTGCCAGCAGCCAAGCCCCAACCGGGGGAGAGACCCAGTACTTC
clone_size: -
d_call: -
j_call: TRBJ2-5
v_call: TRBV3-1/TRBV3-2

cdr3_aa: CASTLNRGDNSPLHF
cdr3_nt: TGTGCCAGCACCCTAAACAGGGGTGACAATTCACCCCTCCACTTT
clone_size: few
d_call: TRBD1
j_call: TRBJ1-6
v_call: TRBV2

cdr3_aa: CASSPLGTPKHRSGNTIYF
cdr3_nt: TGCGCCAGCAGCCCATTAGGGACACCGAAACACCGCTCTGGAAACACCATATATTTT
clone_size: -
d_call: -
j_call: TRBJ1-3
v_call: TRBV4-1

cdr3_aa: CASRPSGSGPGNTIYF
cdr3_nt: TGTGCCAGCAGACCCAGCGGGTCGGGGCCTGGAAACACCATATATTTT
clone_size: -
d_call: -
j_call: TRBJ1-3
v_call: TRBV28

cdr3_aa: CASSPRDRTTNTEAFF
cdr3_nt: TGTGCCAGCAGCCCTAGGGACAGGACAACTAACACTGAAGCTTTCTTT
clone_size: -
d_call: TRBD1
j_call: TRBJ1-1
v_call: TRBV7-8

cdr3_aa: CASHKDQATYNEQFF
cdr3_nt: TGCGCCAGTCACAAAGATCAGGCAACCTACAATGAGCAGTTCTTC
clone_size: -
d_call: -
j_call: TRBJ2-1
v_call: TRBV5-1

cdr3_aa: CASSFTRGDNEQFF
cdr3_nt: TGTGCCAGCAGCTTCACCCGGGGGGACAATGAGCAGTTCTTC
clone_size: -
d_call: TRBD2
j_call: TRBJ2-1
v_call: TRBV3-1/TRBV3-2

cdr3_aa: CSAAQGQPQHF
cdr3_nt: TGCAGTGCCGCACAGGGGCAGCCCCAGCATTTT
clone_size: few
d_call: TRBD1
j_call: TRBJ1-5
v_call: TRBV20-1

cdr3_aa: CASRANGQGPEKLFF
cdr3_nt: TGCGCCAGCAGGGCCAACGGACAGGGTCCTGAAAAACTGTTTTTT
clone_size: -
d_call: TRBD1
j_call: TRBJ1-4
v_call: TRBV5-1

cdr3_aa: CSATAFDEQFF
cdr3_nt: TGCAGCGCCACTGCTTTCGATGAGCAGTTCTTC
clone_size: -
d_call: -
j_call: TRBJ2-1
v_call: TRBV29-1

cdr3_aa: CASSPGQGTSRTEAFF
cdr3_nt: TGCGCCAGCAGCCCGGGACAGGGGACATCTCGCACTGAAGCTTTCTTT
clone_size: -
d_call: TRBD1
j_call: TRBJ1-1
v_call: TRBV5-1

cdr3_aa: CASRDWDSGNTIYF
cdr3_nt: TGCGCCAGCAGAGACTGGGACAGTGGAAACACCATATATTTT
clone_size: -
d_call: TRBD1
j_call: TRBJ1-3
v_call: TRBV10-2

cdr3_aa: CASSLTGSTDTQYF
cdr3_nt: TGTGCCAGCAGCTTGACAGGTAGCACAGATACGCAGTATTTT
clone_size: -
d_call: -
j_call: TRBJ2-3
v_call: TRBV7-9

cdr3_aa: CASSPTTLSDQPQHF
cdr3_nt: TGTGCCAGCAGTCCCACTACCCTTAGCGATCAGCCCCAGCATTTT
clone_size: once
d_call: -
j_call: TRBJ1-5
v_call: TRBV6-5

cdr3_aa: CASSLGVVSAVEQFF
cdr3_nt: TGTGCCAGCAGCTTAGGTGTGGTATCCGCGGTGGAGCAGTTCTTC
clone_size: -
d_call: -
j_call: TRBJ2-1
v_call: TRBV11-2

cdr3_aa: CASSSKQGMRGYTF
cdr3_nt: TGTGCCAGCAGCTCGAAACAGGGTATGAGAGGCTACACCTTC
clone_size: -
d_call: -
j_call: TRBJ1-2
v_call: TRBV7-2

cdr3_aa: CASAQTGSYEQYF
cdr3_nt: TGTGCCAGTGCCCAGACAGGGAGTTACGAGCAGTACTTC
clone_size: -
d_call: TRBD1
j_call: TRBJ2-7
v_call: TRBV7-2

cdr3_aa: CASSQAAGAANTGELFF
cdr3_nt: TGCGCCAGCAGCCAAGCCGCAGGTGCCGCGAACACCGGGGAGCTGTTTTTT
clone_size: -
d_call: -
j_call: TRBJ2-2
v_call: TRBV4-3

cdr3_aa: CASSVDLAGATDTQYF
cdr3_nt: TGTGCCAGCAGCGTAGACCTAGCGGGGGCAACAGATACGCAGTATTTT
clone_size: -
d_call: TRBD2
j_call: TRBJ2-3
v_call: TRBV9

cdr3_aa: CASSHWTGRGRPYEQYF
cdr3_nt: TGTGCCAGCAGCCACTGGACTGGGCGGGGGCGACCCTACGAGCAGTACTTC
clone_size: -
d_call: -
j_call: TRBJ2-7
v_call: TRBV7-9

cdr3_aa: CAGRQGAVGEQYF
cdr3_nt: TGTGCCGGGAGACAGGGGGCTGTCGGGGAGCAGTACTTC
clone_size: -
d_call: TRBD1
j_call: TRBJ2-7
v_call: TRBV28

cdr3_aa: CASSGQGVRQPQHF
cdr3_nt: TGTGCCAGCAGCGGACAGGGGGTTAGGCAGCCCCAGCATTTT
clone_size: -
d_call: TRBD1
j_call: TRBJ1-5
v_call: TRBV6-5

cdr3_aa: CASGGQLNTEAFF
cdr3_nt: TGTGCTAGTGGTGGACAGTTGAACACTGAAGCTTTCTTT
clone_size: -
d_call: -
j_call: TRBJ1-1
v_call: TRBV12-5

cdr3_aa: CASRLTGLGELFF
cdr3_nt: TGTGCCAGCAGGTTGACAGGTCTGGGGGAGCTGTTTTTT
clone_size: -
d_call: -
j_call: TRBJ2-2
v_call: TRBV11-2

cdr3_aa: CASSYSPQGLAFF
cdr3_nt: TGTGCCAGCAGTTACTCGCCACAGGGGTTAGCTTTCTTT
clone_size: once
d_call: TRBD1
j_call: TRBJ1-1
v_call: TRBV6-5

cdr3_aa: CASSLLGQGGNEQFF
cdr3_nt: TGCGCCAGCAGCTTATTAGGACAGGGCGGCAATGAGCAGTTCTTC
clone_size: once
d_call: TRBD1
j_call: TRBJ2-1
v_call: TRBV5-1

cdr3_aa: CASSQGMRGEGTDTQYF
cdr3_nt: TGTGCCAGCAGCCAAGGGATGCGGGGAGAAGGCACAGATACGCAGTATTTT
clone_size: once
d_call: -
j_call: TRBJ2-3
v_call: TRBV3-1/TRBV3-2